One T cell receptor (beta chain) is described in this entry. Antigen specificity is unknown. As to time point: week 35, safety follow-up. Every single dose of the vaccine, 300 ug of mutant IDH1 20-mer peptide, came with topical imiquimod. Weeks 1, 3, 5, 7, 11, 15, 19 and 23 were when patients received their eight vaccinations. This specimen belongs to a study of a mutant IDH1 vaccine in newly diagnosed glioma. Produced via immunoSEQ multiplex PCR; TCRdb's table is partial and in-frame only. The sample holds roughly 50,000 clones, approximately 79% seen once. The trim removed 5 bases at V and 7 bases at J, leaving 9 bases unmatched. Germline V gene lookup returns CDR1 SEHNR and CDR2 FQNEAQ (reference sequence). The CDR3 covers 15 residues.

The chain is built from TRBV7-9 and TRBJ2-7; 12 bases match TRBD1. This sequence was found in a man in his forties or fifties with glioma. The sequencing used PBMCs, collected from a glioma patient whose treatment included an IDH1 peptide vaccine. The CDR3 reads CASSPLGTGGREQYF. The DNA of the CDR3 is TGTGCCAGCAGCCCTTTGGGGACAGGGGGCAGGGAGCAGTACTTC.